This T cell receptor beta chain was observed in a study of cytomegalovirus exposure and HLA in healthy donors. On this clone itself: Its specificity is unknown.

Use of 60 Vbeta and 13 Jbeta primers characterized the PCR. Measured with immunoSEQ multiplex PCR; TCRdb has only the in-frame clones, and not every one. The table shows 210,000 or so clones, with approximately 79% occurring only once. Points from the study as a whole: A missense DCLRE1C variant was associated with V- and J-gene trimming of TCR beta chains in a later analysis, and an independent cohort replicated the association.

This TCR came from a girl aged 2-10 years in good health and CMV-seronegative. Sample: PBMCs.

The CDR3, as DNA: TGTGCCAGTAGATACGCGGAAAAACTGTTTTTT. Residues: CASRYAEKLFF. V is TRBV19 and J is TRBJ1-4; the D is unclear. CDR1 LNHDA and CDR2 SQIVND come from the germline V gene (reference sequence). This CDR3 spans 11 amino acids. Trimming took 6 bases from V and 8 from J, leaving 7 bases between them.